This T cell receptor beta chain was sequenced in a study of T-cell reconstitution after alpha-beta-depleted transplantation in children. Unique molecular identifiers tagged the TCRbeta library. MiXCR, applied by TCRdb to the PCR reads, yields one record per CDR3 protein. The sample lists about 78,000 distinct CDR3 sequences, 13% to 15% occurring once. General study findings and limits: TCRbeta diversity was high at day 60 in some patients (a result of surviving recipient T cells and thymic progenitors). T-cell counts and diversity at one year following transplant were attributed mainly to newly produced T cells.

The table lists this clonotype with a few counts. Its matching antigen is unknown. This CDR3 contains 15 residues. After removal of 5 bases from V and 4 bases from J, the junction contained 3 bases not matched to a gene. CDR1 and CDR2 (germline): MNHNS, SASEGT. The chain has TRBV6-1 and TRBJ2-7; 15 nucleotides agree with TRBD2. The material was PBMCs, mostly from graft donor cells, obtained 180 days after TCRalphabeta/CD19-depleted stem cell transplant. The clonotype was recovered from a male patient under 10 years old who had a stem cell transplant for acute lymphoblastic leukemia, so the T cells may come from the graft donor. The CDR3 sequence: CASSQGTSGGYEQYF. CDR3 sequence (DNA): TGTGCCAGCAGTCAAGGGACTAGCGGGGGGTACGAGCAGTACTTC.